This TCR beta chain was captured by sequencing in a study of T-cell reconstitution after alpha-beta-depleted transplantation in children. The study, taken as a whole, reports: For some patients, TCRbeta diversity was high at day 60 because of recipient T cells and thymic progenitors that survived. At the one-year point after transplant, T-cell counts and TCRbeta diversity were found to come mostly from T cells that had been newly produced.

Construction of the TCRbeta library involved unique molecular identifiers. Via MiXCR, TCRdb re-called the PCR reads, giving one row per CDR3 protein. Of about 250,000 distinct CDR3 sequences listed, 20% to 30% are singletons. This clonotype was recorded a few times. Its antigen is as yet unknown. This clonotype was obtained from a female patient aged 2-15 years who had a stem cell transplant for congenital amegakaryocytic thrombocytopenia, so the T cells may come from the graft donor. This specimen was PBMCs, mostly from graft donor cells, taken 360 days after TCRalphabeta/CD19-depleted stem cell transplant.

The CDR3 here is CASSYLGLATDTQYF. The CDR3 DNA follows: TGTGCCAGCAGTTACCTAGGACTAGCCACAGATACGCAGTATTTT. This chain uses TRBV6-5 with TRBJ2-3; 8 nucleotides match TRBD2. Germline V gene data show CDR1 as MNHEY and CDR2 as SVGAGI. This CDR3 is built from 15 residues. After removal of 2 bases from V and 2 bases from J, the junction contained 3 bases not matched to a gene.